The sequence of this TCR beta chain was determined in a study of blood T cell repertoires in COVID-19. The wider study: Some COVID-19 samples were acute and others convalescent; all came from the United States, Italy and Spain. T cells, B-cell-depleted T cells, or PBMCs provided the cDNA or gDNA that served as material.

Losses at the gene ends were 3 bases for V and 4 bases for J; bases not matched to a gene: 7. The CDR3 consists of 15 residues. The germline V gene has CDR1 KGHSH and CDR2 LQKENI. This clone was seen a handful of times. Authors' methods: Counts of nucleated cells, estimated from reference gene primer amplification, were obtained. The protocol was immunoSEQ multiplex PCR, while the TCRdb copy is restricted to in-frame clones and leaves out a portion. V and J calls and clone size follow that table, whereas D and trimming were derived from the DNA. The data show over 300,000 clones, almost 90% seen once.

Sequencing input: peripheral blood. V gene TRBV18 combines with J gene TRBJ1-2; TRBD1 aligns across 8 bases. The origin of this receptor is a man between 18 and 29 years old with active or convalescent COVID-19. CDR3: CASSPINDRGYGYTF. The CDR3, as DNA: TGTGCCAGCTCACCCATTAATGACAGGGGCTATGGCTACACCTTC.